This paragraph reports one T cell receptor beta chain. From germline, CDR1 is SGHNT and CDR2 YYREEE (reference sequence). The CDR3 loop spans 15 amino acids. V was pared by 4 bases and J by 3 bases, with 10 bases of the junction left unmatched. The repertoire was sequenced with immunoSEQ multiplex PCR; TCRdb's copy has only in-frame clones and lacks some. The sample carries some 40,000 clones, just over 90% recorded once. These data belong to a study of T cell changes during pregnancy in multiple sclerosis. The sample in question was CD4+ T cells from peripheral blood mononuclear cells, obtained in the third trimester of pregnancy. The gene calls are TRBV5-4 and TRBJ2-7, with TRBD1 identical over 7 bases. This receptor was identified in a female donor in good health, enrolled as a control in a pregnancy study. The CDR3 DNA reads as TGTGCCAGCAGCCGAAAGACAGGGAACAGCTACGAGCAGTACTTC. Translated, it gives CASSRKTGNSYEQYF.